A selection of T cell receptor beta chains follows, all from one sample in a study of a mutant IDH1 vaccine in newly diagnosed glioma. No antigen has been identified for these receptors. Here immunoSEQ multiplex PCR was the method, and the copy in TCRdb shows in-frame clones only, minus some. The data show about 33,000 clones, with about 80% seen just once and roughly 22% held by the top ten. This sample comprised PBMCs, obtained from a glioma patient whose treatment included an IDH1 peptide vaccine. These receptors all stem from a young man with glioma. The CDR3 runs from the conserved cysteine through the conserved F or W. D genes are given only for firm matches. The size of a clone is reported for some rows only, either as once, few or many, or as a class for expanded clones.

clone size: .
V gene: TRBV2
D gene: .
J gene: TRBJ1-3
CDR3 DNA: TGTGCCAGCAGGGACAGTAAAAGCTCTGGAAACACCATATATTTT
CDR3 protein: CASRDSKSSGNTIYF

clone size: .
V gene: TRBV6-5
D gene: TRBD1
J gene: TRBJ1-1
CDR3 DNA: TGTGCCAGCAGTTCCACAGGGGTATCTGAAGCTTTCTTT
CDR3 protein: CASSSTGVSEAFF

clone size: .
V gene: TRBV9
D gene: .
J gene: TRBJ1-3
CDR3 DNA: TGTGCCAGCAGCGTGAAGCTCTCTGGAAACACCATATATTTT
CDR3 protein: CASSVKLSGNTIYF

clone size: .
V gene: TRBV10-3
D gene: .
J gene: TRBJ1-3
CDR3 DNA: TGTGCCATCAGTGAGTCGAATAGGGGCCACACCATATATTTT
CDR3 protein: CAISESNRGHTIYF

clone size: .
V gene: TRBV6-1
D gene: .
J gene: TRBJ2-7
CDR3 DNA: TGTGCCAGCAGTCTTACTACGTACGAGCAGTACTTC
CDR3 protein: CASSLTTYEQYF

clone size: .
V gene: TRBV6-1
D gene: TRBD1
J gene: TRBJ1-1
CDR3 DNA: TGTGCCAGCAGCCGGGGACAGTTGAACACTGAAGCTTTCTTT
CDR3 protein: CASSRGQLNTEAFF

clone size: .
V gene: TRBV6-5
D gene: TRBD2
J gene: TRBJ2-1
CDR3 DNA: TGTGCCAGCAGACCCGGGACTATAAGGGAGCAGTTCTTC
CDR3 protein: CASRPGTIREQFF

clone size: .
V gene: TRBV5-1
D gene: TRBD1
J gene: TRBJ1-1
CDR3 DNA: TGCGCCAGCAGCGTAGTCCAGGGGGCAGGCACTGAAGCTTTCTTT
CDR3 protein: CASSVVQGAGTEAFF

clone size: .
V gene: TRBV19
D gene: TRBD1
J gene: TRBJ2-5
CDR3 DNA: TGTGCCAGTAGTACGGACAGGGAAGAGACCCAGTACTTC
CDR3 protein: CASSTDREETQYF

clone size: few
V gene: TRBV19
D gene: TRBD1
J gene: TRBJ1-1
CDR3 DNA: TGTGCCAGTAGTCCACGGGACAGACAGAACACTGAAGCTTTCTTT
CDR3 protein: CASSPRDRQNTEAFF

clone size: .
V gene: TRBV4-1
D gene: .
J gene: TRBJ2-5
CDR3 DNA: TGCGCCAGCAGCTACGGGATGATGGAGACCCAGTACTTC
CDR3 protein: CASSYGMMETQYF

clone size: .
V gene: TRBV19
D gene: TRBD1
J gene: TRBJ1-5
CDR3 DNA: TGTGCCAGTAGTACCGGACAGGCGATAGGGGATCAGCCCCAGCATTTT
CDR3 protein: CASSTGQAIGDQPQHF

clone size: .
V gene: TRBV2
D gene: .
J gene: TRBJ1-4
CDR3 DNA: TGTGCCAGCAGTGAGACGTTAAAACTGTTTTTT
CDR3 protein: CASSETLKLFF

clone size: .
V gene: TRBV5-1
D gene: .
J gene: TRBJ1-2
CDR3 DNA: TGCGCCAGCAGCTCAAATTGGGACGGGGGCGCGGATGGCTACACCTTC
CDR3 protein: CASSSNWDGGADGYTF

clone size: few
V gene: TRBV4-2
D gene: TRBD2
J gene: TRBJ2-7
CDR3 DNA: TGTGCCAGCAGTCCGGGACTAGACGTCTACGAGCAGTACTTC
CDR3 protein: CASSPGLDVYEQYF

clone size: .
V gene: TRBV6-1
D gene: TRBD1
J gene: TRBJ1-6
CDR3 DNA: TGTGCCAGCAGTGAAGAGGCAGGGGGTAATTCACCCCTCCACTTT
CDR3 protein: CASSEEAGGNSPLHF

clone size: once
V gene: TRBV5-1
D gene: .
J gene: TRBJ2-3
CDR3 DNA: TGCGCCAGCAGCACGATAGGGGGAGATACGCAGTATTTT
CDR3 protein: CASSTIGGDTQYF

clone size: .
V gene: TRBV14
D gene: .
J gene: TRBJ1-6
CDR3 DNA: TGTGCCAGCAGCCTAGATCCAGAAGTTTCACCCCTCCACTTT
CDR3 protein: CASSLDPEVSPLHF

clone size: .
V gene: TRBV5-1
D gene: TRBD2
J gene: TRBJ2-3
CDR3 DNA: TGCGCCAGCAGCTCGTTTAGCGGGGGTGGCACAGATACGCAGTATTTT
CDR3 protein: CASSSFSGGGTDTQYF

clone size: .
V gene: TRBV28
D gene: TRBD1
J gene: TRBJ1-1
CDR3 DNA: TGTGCCAGCAGTAGACAGGGCATGGGGGGCACTGAAGCTTTCTTT
CDR3 protein: CASSRQGMGGTEAFF

clone size: .
V gene: TRBV4-3
D gene: .
J gene: TRBJ1-4
CDR3 DNA: TGCGCCAGCAGCCAAGTTTCGGCAGAGAATGAAAAACTGTTTTTT
CDR3 protein: CASSQVSAENEKLFF

clone size: .
V gene: TRBV6-5
D gene: .
J gene: TRBJ1-2
CDR3 DNA: TGTGCCAGCAGTTACGGCGGGGGGAGGAACTATGGCTACACCTTC
CDR3 protein: CASSYGGGRNYGYTF

clone size: .
V gene: TRBV6-1
D gene: TRBD2
J gene: TRBJ2-7
CDR3 DNA: TGTGCCAGCAGTGGGAGACTAGCGGGAGAGGGCGAGCAGTACTTC
CDR3 protein: CASSGRLAGEGEQYF

clone size: .
V gene: TRBV7-9
D gene: TRBD2
J gene: TRBJ2-1
CDR3 DNA: TGTGCCAGCAACCCGCCGGTCGCCGTAGCGGGAGAGGTCAATGAGCAGTTCTTC
CDR3 protein: CASNPPVAVAGEVNEQFF

clone size: .
V gene: TRBV28
D gene: TRBD1
J gene: TRBJ1-6
CDR3 DNA: TGTGCCAGCAGCCCTACAGGGGATAATTCACCCCTCCACTTT
CDR3 protein: CASSPTGDNSPLHF

clone size: .
V gene: TRBV4-1
D gene: TRBD2
J gene: TRBJ2-3
CDR3 DNA: TGCGCCAGCAGCCTTCGGACTAGCGGGGGGGCCGGCACAGATACGCAGTATTTT
CDR3 protein: CASSLRTSGGAGTDTQYF

clone size: .
V gene: TRBV6-1
D gene: .
J gene: TRBJ2-7
CDR3 DNA: TGTGCCAGCAGTGGGGAATACGAGCAGTACTTC
CDR3 protein: CASSGEYEQYF

clone size: .
V gene: TRBV14
D gene: .
J gene: TRBJ2-7
CDR3 DNA: TGTGCCAGCAGCCAAGAATTCGGGAAAAGGTACGAGCAGTACTTC
CDR3 protein: CASSQEFGKRYEQYF

clone size: .
V gene: TRBV19
D gene: .
J gene: TRBJ1-4
CDR3 DNA: TGTGCCAGTAGTCCATCGAGGCTGGCAACTAATGAAAAACTGTTTTTT
CDR3 protein: CASSPSRLATNEKLFF

clone size: .
V gene: TRBV25-1
D gene: .
J gene: TRBJ1-6
CDR3 DNA: TGTGCCAGCAGTGAATCAGGAGGGAGTTCCTATAATTCACCCCTCCACTTT
CDR3 protein: CASSESGGSSYNSPLHF

clone size: .
V gene: TRBV10-1
D gene: TRBD2
J gene: TRBJ2-1
CDR3 DNA: TGCGCCAGCAGCCCGGGAGGTTCCTACAATGAGCAGTTCTTC
CDR3 protein: CASSPGGSYNEQFF

clone size: .
V gene: TRBV4-1
D gene: TRBD1
J gene: TRBJ2-7
CDR3 DNA: TGCGCCAGCAGCCAAGACAGGGGGTCCAGGGGCTACGAGCAGTACTTC
CDR3 protein: CASSQDRGSRGYEQYF

clone size: .
V gene: TRBV7-8
D gene: TRBD1
J gene: TRBJ2-1
CDR3 DNA: TGTGCCAGCAGCTTAGGGTTCGACGCCTACAGGGGTGAGCAGTTCTTC
CDR3 protein: CASSLGFDAYRGEQFF

clone size: .
V gene: TRBV7-7
D gene: .
J gene: TRBJ2-1
CDR3 DNA: TGTGCCAGCAGCTTAGCTGAGGGTTGGAATGAGCAGTTCTTC
CDR3 protein: CASSLAEGWNEQFF

clone size: .
V gene: TRBV5-3
D gene: TRBD1
J gene: TRBJ1-5
CDR3 DNA: TGTGCCAGAAGCGGCCGGGACAGGGTCCCTTATAGCAATCAGCCCCAGCATTTT
CDR3 protein: CARSGRDRVPYSNQPQHF

clone size: .
V gene: TRBV5-1
D gene: .
J gene: TRBJ2-3
CDR3 DNA: TGCGCCAGCAGCTTGACAGATAAAGATACGCAGTATTTT
CDR3 protein: CASSLTDKDTQYF

clone size: once
V gene: TRBV7-2
D gene: TRBD1
J gene: TRBJ1-5
CDR3 DNA: TGTGCCAGCAGCTCCCCCGGACAGGGACTTAATCAGCCCCAGCATTTT
CDR3 protein: CASSSPGQGLNQPQHF

clone size: .
V gene: TRBV30
D gene: .
J gene: TRBJ2-7
CDR3 DNA: TGTGCCTGGAGTGTACGACACGAGCAGTACTTC
CDR3 protein: CAWSVRHEQYF

clone size: .
V gene: TRBV10-3
D gene: TRBD2
J gene: TRBJ2-3
CDR3 DNA: TGTGCCACCTCTCTAGCGGTTAGCACAGATACGCAGTATTTT
CDR3 protein: CATSLAVSTDTQYF

clone size: .
V gene: TRBV13
D gene: .
J gene: TRBJ1-5
CDR3 DNA: TGTGCCAGCAGCCGACGGGACGTTAGCAATCAGCCCCAGCATTTT
CDR3 protein: CASSRRDVSNQPQHF

clone size: few
V gene: TRBV11-2
D gene: .
J gene: TRBJ2-7
CDR3 DNA: TGTGCCAGCAACAGAGAGGGCCGACGCGAGTACTTC
CDR3 protein: CASNREGRREYF

clone size: few
V gene: TRBV30
D gene: .
J gene: TRBJ1-2
CDR3 DNA: TGTGCCTGGAGTAGGTTAGGGGTTAACTATGGCTACACCTTC
CDR3 protein: CAWSRLGVNYGYTF

clone size: .
V gene: TRBV6-4
D gene: .
J gene: TRBJ1-1
CDR3 DNA: TGTGCCAGCAGTGCTAACAGGCAAACTGAAGCTTTCTTT
CDR3 protein: CASSANRQTEAFF

clone size: .
V gene: TRBV5-1
D gene: TRBD1
J gene: TRBJ2-5
CDR3 DNA: TGCGCCAGCAGCTTTCAAGGGACAGGGAAAGAGACCCAGTACTTC
CDR3 protein: CASSFQGTGKETQYF

clone size: .
V gene: TRBV27
D gene: TRBD1
J gene: TRBJ2-7
CDR3 DNA: TGTGCCAGCAGTTTCAGAGGGGGCTTCAACGAGCAGTACTTC
CDR3 protein: CASSFRGGFNEQYF

clone size: .
V gene: TRBV2
D gene: .
J gene: TRBJ2-2
CDR3 DNA: TGTGCCAGCGGGGGAGGGAACACCGGGGAGCTGTTTTTT
CDR3 protein: CASGGGNTGELFF

clone size: .
V gene: TRBV5-1
D gene: TRBD2
J gene: TRBJ2-3
CDR3 DNA: TGCGCCAGCAGCCTACTGACTAGCGGGGTTGACACAGATACGCAGTATTTT
CDR3 protein: CASSLLTSGVDTDTQYF

clone size: .
V gene: TRBV6-1
D gene: .
J gene: TRBJ2-7
CDR3 DNA: TGTGCCAGCCAACTGTACGAGCAGTACTTC
CDR3 protein: CASQLYEQYF

clone size: .
V gene: TRBV7-9
D gene: .
J gene: TRBJ1-3
CDR3 DNA: TGTGCCAGCAGCGCGGACTATTTT
CDR3 protein: CASSADYF

clone size: .
V gene: TRBV5-1
D gene: TRBD1
J gene: TRBJ1-4
CDR3 DNA: TGCGCCAGCAGCTTCAGGGGGCGTGGAGAAAAACTGTTTTTT
CDR3 protein: CASSFRGRGEKLFF